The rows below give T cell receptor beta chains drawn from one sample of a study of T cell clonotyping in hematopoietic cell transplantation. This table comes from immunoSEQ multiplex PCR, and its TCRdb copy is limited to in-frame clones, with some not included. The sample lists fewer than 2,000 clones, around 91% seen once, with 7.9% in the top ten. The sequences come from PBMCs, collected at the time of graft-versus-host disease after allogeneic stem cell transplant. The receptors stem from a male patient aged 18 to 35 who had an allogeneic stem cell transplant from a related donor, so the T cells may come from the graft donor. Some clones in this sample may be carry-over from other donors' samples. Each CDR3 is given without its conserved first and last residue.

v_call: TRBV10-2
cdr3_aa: ASSLAGDTGELF

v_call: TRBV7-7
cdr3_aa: ASSLAGRGETQY

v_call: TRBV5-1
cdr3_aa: ASSFGGGQGRGEQY

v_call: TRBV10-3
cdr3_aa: AISEFPGGQTSDEQF

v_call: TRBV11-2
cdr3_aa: ASSPKAGVAYNEQF

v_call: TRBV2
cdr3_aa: ASSEQGLGTEAF

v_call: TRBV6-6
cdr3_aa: ASSARDRSSTDTQY

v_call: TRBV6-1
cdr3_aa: ASSVTNRGLGEKLF

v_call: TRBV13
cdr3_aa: ASSDLAGMLGRQF

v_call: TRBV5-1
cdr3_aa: ASSLGQGEEKLF